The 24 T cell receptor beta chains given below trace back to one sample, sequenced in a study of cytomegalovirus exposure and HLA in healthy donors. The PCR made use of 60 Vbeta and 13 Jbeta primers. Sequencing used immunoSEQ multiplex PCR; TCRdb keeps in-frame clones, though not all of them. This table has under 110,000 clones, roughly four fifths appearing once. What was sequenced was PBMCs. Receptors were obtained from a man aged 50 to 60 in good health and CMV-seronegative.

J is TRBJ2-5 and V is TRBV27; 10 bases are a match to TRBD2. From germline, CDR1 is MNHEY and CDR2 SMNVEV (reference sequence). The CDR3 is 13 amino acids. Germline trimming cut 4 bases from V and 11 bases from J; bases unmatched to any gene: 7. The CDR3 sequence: CASSSRLAGEQYF. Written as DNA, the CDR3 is TGTGCCAGCAGTTCCAGGCTAGCGGGAGAGCAGTACTTC.

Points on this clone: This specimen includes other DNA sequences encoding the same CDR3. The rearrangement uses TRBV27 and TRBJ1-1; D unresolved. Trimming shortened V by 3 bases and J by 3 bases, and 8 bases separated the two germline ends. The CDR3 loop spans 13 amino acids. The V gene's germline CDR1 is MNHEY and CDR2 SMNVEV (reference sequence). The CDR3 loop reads CASSLGRYTEAFF. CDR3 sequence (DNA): TGTGCCAGCAGTTTGGGCAGGTACACTGAAGCTTTCTTT.

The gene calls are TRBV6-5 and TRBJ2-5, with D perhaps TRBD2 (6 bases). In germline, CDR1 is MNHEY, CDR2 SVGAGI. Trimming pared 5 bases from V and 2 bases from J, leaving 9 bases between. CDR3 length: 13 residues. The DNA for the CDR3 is TGTGCCAGCAGTGTCCGGGAGCAAGAGACCCAGTACTTC. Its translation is CASSVREQETQYF.

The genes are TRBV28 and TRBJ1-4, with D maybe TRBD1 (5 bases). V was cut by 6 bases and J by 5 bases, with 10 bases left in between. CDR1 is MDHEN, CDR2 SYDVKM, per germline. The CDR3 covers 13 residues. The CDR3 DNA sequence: TGTGCCAGCAGCGGGGGGGGAAATGAAAAACTGTTTTTT. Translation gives CASSGGGNEKLFF.

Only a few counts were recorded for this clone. The CDR3 protein is CASSQRETQYF. As DNA, the CDR3 is TGTGCCAGCTCACAGCGAGAGACCCAGTACTTC. The chain links TRBV18 to TRBJ2-5, with D unclear. The CDR3 spans 11 residues. Trimming took 4 bases from V and 4 from J, leaving 4 bases between them. CDR1 and CDR2 (germline): KGHSH, LQKENI.

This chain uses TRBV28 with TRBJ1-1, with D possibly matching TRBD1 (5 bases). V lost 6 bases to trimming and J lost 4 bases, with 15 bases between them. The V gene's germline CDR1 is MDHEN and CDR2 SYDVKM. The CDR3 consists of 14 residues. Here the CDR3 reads CASRSPGDLTEAFF. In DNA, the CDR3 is TGTGCCAGCAGATCACCGGGGGATCTCACTGAAGCTTTCTTT.

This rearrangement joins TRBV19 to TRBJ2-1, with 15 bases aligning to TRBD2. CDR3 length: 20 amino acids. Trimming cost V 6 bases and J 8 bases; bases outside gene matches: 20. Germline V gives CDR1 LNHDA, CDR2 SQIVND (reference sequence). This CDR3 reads CASRPRGLAGGKRGGDEQFF. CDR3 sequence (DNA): TGTGCCAGTAGGCCCAGGGGACTAGCGGGAGGAAAGCGAGGAGGGGATGAGCAGTTCTTC. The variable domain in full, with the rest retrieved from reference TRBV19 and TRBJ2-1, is DGGITQSPKYLFRKEGQNVTLSCEQNLNHDAMYWYRQDPGQGLRLIYYSQIVNDFQKGDIAEGYSVSREKKESFPLTVTSAQKNPTAFYLCASRPRGLAGGKRGGDEQFFGPGTRLTVL.

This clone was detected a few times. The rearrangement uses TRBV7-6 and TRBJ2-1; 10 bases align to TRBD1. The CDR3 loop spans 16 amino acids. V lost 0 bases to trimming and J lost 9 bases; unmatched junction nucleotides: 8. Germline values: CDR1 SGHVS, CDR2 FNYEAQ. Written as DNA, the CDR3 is TGTGCCAGCAGCTTAGCGCGAGGACAGGGGGACGGTGAGCAGTTCTTC. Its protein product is CASSLARGQGDGEQFF.

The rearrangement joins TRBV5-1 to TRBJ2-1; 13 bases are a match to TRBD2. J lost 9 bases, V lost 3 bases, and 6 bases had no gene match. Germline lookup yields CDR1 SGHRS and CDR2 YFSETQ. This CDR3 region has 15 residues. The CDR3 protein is CASSSGLAGDIEQFF. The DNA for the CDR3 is TGCGCCAGCAGCTCCGGACTAGCGGGAGATATTGAGCAGTTCTTC.

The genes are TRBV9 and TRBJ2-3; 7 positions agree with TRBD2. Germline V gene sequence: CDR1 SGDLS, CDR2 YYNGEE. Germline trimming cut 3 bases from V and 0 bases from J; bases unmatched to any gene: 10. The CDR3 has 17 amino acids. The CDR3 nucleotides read TGTGCCAGCAGCGCGAATGCCGGGGGGACTAGCACAGATACGCAGTATTTT. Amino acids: CASSANAGGTSTDTQYF.

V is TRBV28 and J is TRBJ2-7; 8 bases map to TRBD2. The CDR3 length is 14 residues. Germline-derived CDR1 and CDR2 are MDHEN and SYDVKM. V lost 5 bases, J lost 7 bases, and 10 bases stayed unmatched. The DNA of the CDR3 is TGTGCCAGCAGTGATCGGGGGGGCGATAGAGAGCAGTACTTC. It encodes CASSDRGGDREQYF.

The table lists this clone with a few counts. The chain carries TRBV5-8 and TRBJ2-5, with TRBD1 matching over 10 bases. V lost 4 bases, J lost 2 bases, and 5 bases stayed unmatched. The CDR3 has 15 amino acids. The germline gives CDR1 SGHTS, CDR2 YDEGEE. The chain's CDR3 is CASSRGTGAQETQYF. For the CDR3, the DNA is TGTGCCAGCAGCCGCGGGACAGGGGCTCAAGAGACCCAGTACTTC.

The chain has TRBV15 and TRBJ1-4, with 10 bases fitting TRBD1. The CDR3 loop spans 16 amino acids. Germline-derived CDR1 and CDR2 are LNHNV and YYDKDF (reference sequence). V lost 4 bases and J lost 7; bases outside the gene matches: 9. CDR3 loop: CATSTTTGGSVEKLFF. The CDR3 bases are TGTGCCACCAGCACGACGACAGGGGGCTCTGTTGAAAAACTGTTTTTT.

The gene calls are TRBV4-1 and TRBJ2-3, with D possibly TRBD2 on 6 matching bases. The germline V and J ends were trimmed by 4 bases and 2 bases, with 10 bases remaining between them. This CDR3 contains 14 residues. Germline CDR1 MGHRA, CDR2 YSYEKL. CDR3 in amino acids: CASSPGVNTDTQYF. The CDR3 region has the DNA TGCGCCAGCAGCCCGGGAGTCAACACAGATACGCAGTATTTT.

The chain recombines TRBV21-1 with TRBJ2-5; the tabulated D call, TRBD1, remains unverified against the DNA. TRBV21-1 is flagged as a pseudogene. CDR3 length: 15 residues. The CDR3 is CASRGFRGYQETQYF. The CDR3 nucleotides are TGTGCCAGCAGGGGATTCAGGGGCTACCAAGAGACCCAGTACTTC.

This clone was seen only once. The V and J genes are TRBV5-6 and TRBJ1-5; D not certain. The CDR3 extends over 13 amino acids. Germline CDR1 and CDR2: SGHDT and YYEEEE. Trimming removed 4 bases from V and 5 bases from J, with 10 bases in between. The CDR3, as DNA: TGTGCCAGCAGCCCCTCCGGAGATCAGCCCCAGCATTTT. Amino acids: CASSPSGDQPQHF.

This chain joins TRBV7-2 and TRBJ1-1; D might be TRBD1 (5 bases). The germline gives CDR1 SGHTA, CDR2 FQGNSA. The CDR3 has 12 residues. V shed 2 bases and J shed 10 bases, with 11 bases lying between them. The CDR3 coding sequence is TGTGCCAGCAGCTTATACTCAGGGTCAGCTTTCTTT. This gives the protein CASSLYSGSAFF.

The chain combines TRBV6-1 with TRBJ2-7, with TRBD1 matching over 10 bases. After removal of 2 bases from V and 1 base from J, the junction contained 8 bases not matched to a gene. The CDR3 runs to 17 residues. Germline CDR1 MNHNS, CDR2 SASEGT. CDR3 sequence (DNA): TGTGCCAGCAGTGAATTCTGGACAGGGGGTAAATCCTACGAGCAGTACTTC. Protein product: CASSEFWTGGKSYEQYF.

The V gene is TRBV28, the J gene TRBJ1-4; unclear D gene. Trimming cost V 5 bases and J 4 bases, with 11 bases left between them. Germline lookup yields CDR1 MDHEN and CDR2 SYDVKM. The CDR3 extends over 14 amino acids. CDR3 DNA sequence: TGTGCCAGCAGTCCTGAAAGCCGTAATGAAAAACTGTTTTTT. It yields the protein CASSPESRNEKLFF.

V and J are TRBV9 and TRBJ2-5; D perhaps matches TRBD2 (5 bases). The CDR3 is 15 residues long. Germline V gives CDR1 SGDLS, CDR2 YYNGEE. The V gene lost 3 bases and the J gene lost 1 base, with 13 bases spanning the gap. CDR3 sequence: CASSELGIAQETQYF. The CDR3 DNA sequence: TGTGCCAGCAGCGAGCTCGGGATAGCCCAAGAGACCCAGTACTTC. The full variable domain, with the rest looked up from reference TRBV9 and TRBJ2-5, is DSGVTQTPKHLITATGQRVTLRCSPRSGDLSVYWYQQSLDQGLQFLIQYYNGEERAKGNILERFSAQQFPDLHSELNLSSLELGDSALYFCASSELGIAQETQYFGPGTRLLVL.

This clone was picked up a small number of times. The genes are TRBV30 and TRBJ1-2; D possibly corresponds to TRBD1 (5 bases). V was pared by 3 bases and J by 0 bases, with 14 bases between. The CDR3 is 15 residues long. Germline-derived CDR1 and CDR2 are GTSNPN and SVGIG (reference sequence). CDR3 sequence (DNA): TGTGCCTGGAGAAGAGACAGCCTCTCTAACTATGGCTACACCTTC. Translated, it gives CAWRRDSLSNYGYTF. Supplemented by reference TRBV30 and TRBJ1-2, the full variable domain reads SQTIHQWPATLVQPVGSPLSLECTVEGTSNPNLYWYRQAAGRGLQLLFYSVGIGQISSEVPQNLSASRPQDRQFILSSKKLLLSDSGFYLCAWRRDSLSNYGYTFGSGTRLTVV.

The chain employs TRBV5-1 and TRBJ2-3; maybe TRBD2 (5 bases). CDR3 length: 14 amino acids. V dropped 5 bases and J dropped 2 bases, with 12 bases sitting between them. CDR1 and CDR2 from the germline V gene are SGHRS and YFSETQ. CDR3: CASRMGADTDTQYF. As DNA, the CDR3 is TGCGCCAGCAGGATGGGAGCAGACACAGATACGCAGTATTTT.

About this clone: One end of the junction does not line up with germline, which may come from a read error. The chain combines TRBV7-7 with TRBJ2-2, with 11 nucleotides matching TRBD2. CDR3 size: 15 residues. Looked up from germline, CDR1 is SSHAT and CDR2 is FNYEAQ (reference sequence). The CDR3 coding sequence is TGTGCTAGCAGCTTGGGACTAGCGGCAGCCGGGGAGCTGTTTTTT. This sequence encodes CASSLGLAAAGELFF. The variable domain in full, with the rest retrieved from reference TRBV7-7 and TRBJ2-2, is GAGVSQSPRYKVTKRGQDVTLRCDPISSHATLYWYQQALGQGPEFLTYFNYEAQPDKSGLPSDRFSAERPEGSISTLTIQRTEQRDSAMYRCASSLGLAAAGELFFGEGSRLTVL.

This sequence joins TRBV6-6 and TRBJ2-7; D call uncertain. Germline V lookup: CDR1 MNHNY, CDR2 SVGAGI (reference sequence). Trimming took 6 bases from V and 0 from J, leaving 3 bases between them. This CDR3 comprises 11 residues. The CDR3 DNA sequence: TGTGCCAGCAGACACTCCTACGAGCAGTACTTC. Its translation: CASRHSYEQYF.